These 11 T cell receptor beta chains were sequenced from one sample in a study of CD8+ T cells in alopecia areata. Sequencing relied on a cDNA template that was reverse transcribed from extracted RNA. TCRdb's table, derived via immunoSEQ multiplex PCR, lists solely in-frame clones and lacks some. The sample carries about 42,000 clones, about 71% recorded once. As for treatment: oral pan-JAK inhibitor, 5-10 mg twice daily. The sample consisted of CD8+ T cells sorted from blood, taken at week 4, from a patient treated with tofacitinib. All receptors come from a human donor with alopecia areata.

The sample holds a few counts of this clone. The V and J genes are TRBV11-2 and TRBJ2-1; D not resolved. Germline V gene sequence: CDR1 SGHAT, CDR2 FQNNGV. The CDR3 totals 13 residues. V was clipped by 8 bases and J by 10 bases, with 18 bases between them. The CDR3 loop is CASLQTGSKEQFF. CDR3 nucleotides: TGTGCCAGCCTTCAGACCGGCTCGAAAGAGCAGTTCTTC.

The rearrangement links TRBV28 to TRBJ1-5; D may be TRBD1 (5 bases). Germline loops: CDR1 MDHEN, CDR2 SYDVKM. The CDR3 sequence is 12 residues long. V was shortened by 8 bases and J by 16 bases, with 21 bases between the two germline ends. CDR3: CASGLELTGRHF. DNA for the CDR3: TGTGCCAGCGGGTTGGAACTGACGGGACGACATTTT.

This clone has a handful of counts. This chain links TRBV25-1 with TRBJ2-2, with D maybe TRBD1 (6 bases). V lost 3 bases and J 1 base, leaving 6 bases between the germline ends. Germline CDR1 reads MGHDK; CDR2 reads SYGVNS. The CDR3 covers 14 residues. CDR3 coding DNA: TGTGCCAGCAGTGAGACAGGGAACACCGGGGAGCTGTTTTTT. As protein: CASSETGNTGELFF. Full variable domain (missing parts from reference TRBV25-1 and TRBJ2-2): EADIYQTPRYLVIGTGKKITLECSQTMGHDKMYWYQQDPGMELHLIHYSYGVNSTEKGDLSSESTVSRIRTEHFPLTLESARPSHTSQYLCASSETGNTGELFFGEGSRLTVL.

The CDR3 spells CSVPTGNTEAFF. CDR3 DNA: TGCAGCGTCCCGACAGGGAACACTGAAGCTTTCTTT. V and J are TRBV29-1 and TRBJ1-1; TRBD1 is a possible D gene (6 bases). Germline CDR1 SQVTM, CDR2 ANQGSEA. Trimming cost V 6 bases and J 1 base, with 9 bases left between them. The length of the CDR3 is 12 residues.

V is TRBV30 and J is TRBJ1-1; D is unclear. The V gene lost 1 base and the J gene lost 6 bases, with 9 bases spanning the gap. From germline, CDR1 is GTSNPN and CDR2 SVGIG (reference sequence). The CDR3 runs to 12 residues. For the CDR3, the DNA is TGTGCCTGGAGTGGGGAAAGGGCTGAAGCTTTCTTT. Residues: CAWSGERAEAFF.

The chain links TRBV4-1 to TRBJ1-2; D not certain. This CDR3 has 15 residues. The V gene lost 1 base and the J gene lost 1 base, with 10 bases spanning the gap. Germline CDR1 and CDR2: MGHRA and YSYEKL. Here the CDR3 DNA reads TGCGCCAGCAGCCAAGTCTCCGGGAGTAACTATGGCTACACCTTC. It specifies CASSQVSGSNYGYTF.

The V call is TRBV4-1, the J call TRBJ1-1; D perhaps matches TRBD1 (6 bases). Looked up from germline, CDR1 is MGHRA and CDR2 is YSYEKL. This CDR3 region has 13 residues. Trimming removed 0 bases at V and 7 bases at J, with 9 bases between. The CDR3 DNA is TGCGCCAGCAGCCAAGACAGGGGTTTTGAAGCTTTCTTT. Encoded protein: CASSQDRGFEAFF.

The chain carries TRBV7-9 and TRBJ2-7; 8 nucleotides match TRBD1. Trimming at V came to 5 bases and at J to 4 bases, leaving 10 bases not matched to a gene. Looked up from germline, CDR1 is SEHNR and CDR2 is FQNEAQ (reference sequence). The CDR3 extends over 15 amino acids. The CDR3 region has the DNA TGTGCCAGCAGCCCCGAGACAGGGGCGGTGTACGAGCAGTACTTC. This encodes CASSPETGAVYEQYF.

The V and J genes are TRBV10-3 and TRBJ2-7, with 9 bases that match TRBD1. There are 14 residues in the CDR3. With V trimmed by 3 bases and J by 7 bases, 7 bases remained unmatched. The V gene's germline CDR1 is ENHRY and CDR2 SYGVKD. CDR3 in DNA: TGTGCCATCAGTGAAAACACAGGGGGCGGGGAGCAGTACTTC. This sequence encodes CAISENTGGGEQYF.

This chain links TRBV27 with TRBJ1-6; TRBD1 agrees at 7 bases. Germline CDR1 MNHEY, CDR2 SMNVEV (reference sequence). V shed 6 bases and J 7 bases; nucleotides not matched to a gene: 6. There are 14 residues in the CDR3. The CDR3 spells CASRGTVINSPLHF. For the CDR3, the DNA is TGTGCCAGCAGAGGGACAGTTATCAATTCACCCCTCCACTTT.

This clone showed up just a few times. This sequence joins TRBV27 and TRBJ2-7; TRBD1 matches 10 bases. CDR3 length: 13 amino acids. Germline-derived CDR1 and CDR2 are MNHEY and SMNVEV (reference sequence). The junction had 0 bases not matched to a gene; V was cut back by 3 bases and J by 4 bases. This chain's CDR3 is CASSLDRGYEQYF. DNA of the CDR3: TGTGCCAGCAGTTTGGACAGGGGGTACGAGCAGTACTTC.